What follows describes a single T cell receptor (beta chain). What it binds is unknown. This sample was taken from a study of cytomegalovirus exposure and HLA in healthy donors. This PCR relied on a set of 60 Vbeta primers and 13 Jbeta primers. Using immunoSEQ multiplex PCR, the repertoire was profiled, and TCRdb retains in-frame clones only, with some absent. The repertoire has 190,000 or so clones, over 80% of them found once; the top ten carry 10%. CDR1 and CDR2 from the germline V gene are SNHLY and FYNNEI. V shed 7 bases and J shed 3 bases, with 9 bases lying between them. The length of the CDR3 is 12 residues. Study results and limitations: In a later analysis, HLA-associated TCR beta chains were more clonally expanded than equally common others.

Sequencing used PBMCs. The sequence derives from a woman between 45 and 60 years old in good health and CMV-seropositive. The chain joins TRBV2 to TRBJ1-1; D is unclear. The DNA of the CDR3 is TGTGCCAGCAAAGAGACTTACACTGAAGCTTTCTTT. It yields the protein CASKETYTEAFF.